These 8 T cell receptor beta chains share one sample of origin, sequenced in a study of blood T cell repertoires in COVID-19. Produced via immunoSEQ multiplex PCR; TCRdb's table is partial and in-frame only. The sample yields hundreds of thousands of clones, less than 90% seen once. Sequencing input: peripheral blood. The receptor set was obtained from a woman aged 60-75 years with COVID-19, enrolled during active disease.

CDR3 in amino acids: CASSQLANTEAFF. In nucleotides, the CDR3 is TGCGCCAGCAGCCAGCTAGCGAACACTGAAGCTTTCTTT. The chain couples TRBV5-1 to TRBJ1-1; no definite D call. CDR3 length equals 13 residues. Germline V lookup: CDR1 SGHRS, CDR2 YFSETQ. Trimming took off 4 bases at V and 1 base at J, with 8 bases between the two ends.

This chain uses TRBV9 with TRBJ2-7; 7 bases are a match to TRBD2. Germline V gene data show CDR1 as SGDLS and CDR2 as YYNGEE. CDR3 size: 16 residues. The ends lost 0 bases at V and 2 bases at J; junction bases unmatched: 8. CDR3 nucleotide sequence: TGTGCCAGCAGCGTAGGGAGTCTAGCGGATACCTACGAGCAGTACTTC. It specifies CASSVGSLADTYEQYF.

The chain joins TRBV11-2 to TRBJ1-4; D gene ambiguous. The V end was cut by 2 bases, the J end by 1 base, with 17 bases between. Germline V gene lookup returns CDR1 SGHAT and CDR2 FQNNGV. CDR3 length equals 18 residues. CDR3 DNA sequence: TGTGCCAGCAGCTTAAGAACAACACTATGGTTAACTAATGAAAAACTGTTTTTT. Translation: CASSLRTTLWLTNEKLFF. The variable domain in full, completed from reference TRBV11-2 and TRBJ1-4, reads EAGVAQSPRYKIIEKRQSVAFWCNPISGHATLYWYQQILGQGPKLLIQFQNNGVVDDSQLPKDRFSAERLKGVDSTLKIQPAKLEDSAVYLCASSLRTTLWLTNEKLFFGSGTQLSVL.

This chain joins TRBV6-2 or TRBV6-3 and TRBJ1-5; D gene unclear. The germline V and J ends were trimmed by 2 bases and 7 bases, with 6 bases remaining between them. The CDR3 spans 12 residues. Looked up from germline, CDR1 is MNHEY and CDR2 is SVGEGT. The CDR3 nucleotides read TGTGCCAGCAGTTACATGAGGCAGCCCCAGCATTTT. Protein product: CASSYMRQPQHF.

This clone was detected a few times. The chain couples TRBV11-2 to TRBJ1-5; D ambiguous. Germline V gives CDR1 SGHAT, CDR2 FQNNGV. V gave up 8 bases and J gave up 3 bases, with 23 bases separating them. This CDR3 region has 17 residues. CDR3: CASSLSSGIGFNQPQHF. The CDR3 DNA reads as TGTGCCAGCTCCTTATCGAGCGGGATTGGGTTCAATCAGCCCCAGCATTTT.

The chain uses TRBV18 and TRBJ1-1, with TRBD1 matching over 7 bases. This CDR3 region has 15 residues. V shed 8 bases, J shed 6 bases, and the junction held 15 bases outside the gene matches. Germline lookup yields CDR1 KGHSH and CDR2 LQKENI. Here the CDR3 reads CASQPPRRGRPEAFF. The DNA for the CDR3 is TGTGCCAGCCAACCCCCTCGAAGGGGGCGGCCTGAAGCTTTCTTT.

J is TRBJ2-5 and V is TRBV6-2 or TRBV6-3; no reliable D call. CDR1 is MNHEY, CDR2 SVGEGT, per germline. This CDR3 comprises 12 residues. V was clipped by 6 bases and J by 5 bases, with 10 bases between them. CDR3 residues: CASSRYWETQYF. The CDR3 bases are TGTGCCAGCAGCAGATACTGGGAGACCCAGTACTTC.

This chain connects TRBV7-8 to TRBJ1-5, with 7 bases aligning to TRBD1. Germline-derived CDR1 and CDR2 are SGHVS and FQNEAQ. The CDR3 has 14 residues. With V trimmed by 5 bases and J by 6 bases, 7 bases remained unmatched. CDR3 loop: CASSPTRGPQPQHF. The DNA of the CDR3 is TGTGCCAGCAGCCCTACAAGGGGGCCTCAGCCCCAGCATTTT.